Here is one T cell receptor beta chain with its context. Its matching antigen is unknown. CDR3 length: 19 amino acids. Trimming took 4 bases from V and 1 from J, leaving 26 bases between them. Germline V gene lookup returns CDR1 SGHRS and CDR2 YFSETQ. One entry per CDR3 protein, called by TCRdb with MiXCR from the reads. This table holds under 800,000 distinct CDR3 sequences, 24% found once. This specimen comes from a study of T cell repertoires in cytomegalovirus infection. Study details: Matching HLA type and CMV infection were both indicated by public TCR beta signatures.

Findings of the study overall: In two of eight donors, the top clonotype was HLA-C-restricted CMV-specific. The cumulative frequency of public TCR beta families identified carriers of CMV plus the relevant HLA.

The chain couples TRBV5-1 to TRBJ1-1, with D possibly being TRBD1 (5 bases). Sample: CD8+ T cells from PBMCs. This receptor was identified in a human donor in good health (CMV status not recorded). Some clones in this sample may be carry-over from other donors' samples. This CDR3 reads CASSPSRDDLLGPNTEAFF. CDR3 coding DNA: TGCGCCAGCAGCCCTTCCCGCGATGATTTACTGGGACCGAACACTGAAGCTTTCTTT.